The 6 T cell receptor beta chains presented below share a single source sample, sequenced in a study of brain metastases from non-small cell lung cancer. Here immunoSEQ multiplex PCR was the method, and the copy in TCRdb shows in-frame clones only, minus some. The sample shows about 2,800 clones, under 85% of them seen only once. Sequencing was done on a sample of primary lung tumor tissue. Receptors were obtained from a donor aged 40 or over with non-small cell lung cancer.

V is TRBV12-3 or TRBV12-4 and J is TRBJ1-1; the match to TRBD1 covers 8 bases. V was clipped by 5 bases and J by 6 bases; unmatched bases: 5. The CDR3 has 13 amino acids. Here the CDR3 reads CASSRDRISEAFF. CDR3 sequence (DNA): TGTGCCAGCAGTCGGGACAGGATCTCTGAAGCTTTCTTT.

Here the CDR3 DNA reads TGCAGTGCTAGTCCCCTAGCGGGGGGGAGGGATGAGCAGTTCTTC. This codes for CSASPLAGGRDEQFF. The V and J genes are TRBV20-1 and TRBJ2-1, with TRBD2 matching 12 bases. V lost 3 bases, J lost 8 bases, and 8 bases stayed unmatched. CDR1 DFQATT and CDR2 SNEGSKA come from the germline V gene (reference sequence). The CDR3 extends over 15 amino acids.

This sequence joins TRBV18 and TRBJ2-3; maybe TRBD2 (5 bases). Germline loops: CDR1 KGHSH, CDR2 LQKENI. The CDR3 is 12 amino acids. Trimming took off 2 bases at V and 5 bases at J, with 5 bases between the two ends. CDR3 sequence: CASSPGGDTQYF. The CDR3 DNA is TGTGCCAGCTCACCAGGAGGAGATACGCAGTATTTT. Looking up the rest from reference TRBV18 and TRBJ2-3 gives the full variable domain: NAGVMQNPRHLVRRRGQEARLRCSPMKGHSHVYWYRQLPEEGLKFMVYLQKENIIDESGMPKERFSAEFPKEGPSILRIQQVVRGDSAAYFCASSPGGDTQYFGPGTRLTVL.

This chain uses TRBV9 with TRBJ1-2; the D is unclear. Trimming took off 2 bases at V and 1 base at J, with 21 bases between the two ends. Germline V lookup: CDR1 SGDLS, CDR2 YYNGEE. The CDR3 is made up of 18 amino acids. The CDR3 DNA reads as TGTGCCAGCAGCGTTGGGATGACTCACGATTTTAATAACTATGGCTACACCTTC. This gives the protein CASSVGMTHDFNNYGYTF.

This clone was seen a single time. This chain joins TRBV6-1 and TRBJ1-1, with unresolved D. Germline CDR1 and CDR2: MNHNS and SASEGT. The CDR3 is made up of 11 amino acids. Trimming took off 2 bases at V and 5 bases at J, with 3 bases between the two ends. CDR3 bases: TGTGCCAGCAGTGAATGGACTGAAGCTTTCTTT. Translation: CASSEWTEAFF.

The chain employs TRBV7-8 and TRBJ1-2, with a tentative D call TRBD1 (6 bases). Germline V gene data show CDR1 as SGHVS and CDR2 as FQNEAQ. Trimming shortened V by 3 bases and J by 5 bases, and 16 bases separated the two germline ends. CDR3 length: 15 amino acids. CDR3 coding DNA: TGTGCCAGCAGCTTTTTGCCGGACAGCCTTTATGGCTACACCTTC. It yields the protein CASSFLPDSLYGYTF.